This T cell receptor (beta chain) was observed in a study of blood T cell repertoires in COVID-19. Germline loops: CDR1 MNHEY, CDR2 SVGAGI. The CDR3 spans 13 residues. Trimming took 8 bases from V and 0 from J, leaving 10 bases between them. TCRdb's table, derived via immunoSEQ multiplex PCR, lists solely in-frame clones and lacks some. The repertoire includes hundreds of thousands of clones, about 89% of them detected once, and 1.5% sits in the top ten. This TCR derives from a woman between 40 and 50 years old who had recovered from COVID-19. Sequencing was done on a sample of peripheral blood. The chain links TRBV6-5 to TRBJ1-1, with a possible D match to TRBD1 (6 bases). CDR3 loop: CASAGAMNTEAFF. The DNA for the CDR3 is TGTGCCAGCGCAGGGGCCATGAACACTGAAGCTTTCTTT.